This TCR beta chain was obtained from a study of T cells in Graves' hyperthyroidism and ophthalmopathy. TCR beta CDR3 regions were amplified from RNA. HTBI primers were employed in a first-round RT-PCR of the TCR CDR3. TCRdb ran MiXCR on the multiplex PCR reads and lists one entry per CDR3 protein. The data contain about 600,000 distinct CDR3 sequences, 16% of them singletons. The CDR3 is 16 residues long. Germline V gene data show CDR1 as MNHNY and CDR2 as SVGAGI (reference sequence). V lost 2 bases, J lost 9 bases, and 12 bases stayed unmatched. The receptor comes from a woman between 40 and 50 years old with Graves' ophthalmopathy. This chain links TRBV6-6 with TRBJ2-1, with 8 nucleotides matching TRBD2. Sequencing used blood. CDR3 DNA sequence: TGTGCCAGCAGTTACGGGGCGGGGGGCTACGTCACTGAGCAGTTCTTC. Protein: CASSYGAGGYVTEQFF.